The sequence of this T cell receptor (beta chain) was determined in a study of blood T cell repertoires in COVID-19. Across the whole study: COVID-19 samples, acute and convalescent, were from the United States, Italy and Spain. Sample material is recorded as cDNA or gDNA derived from T cells, B-cell-depleted T cells, or PBMCs.

The table lists this clone with a count of one. Compared with germline, one end of the junction differs, possibly owing to a read error. The CDR3 extends over 15 amino acids. Germline V CDR1 and CDR2: MDHEN, SYDVKM. Repertoires were generated with immunoSEQ multiplex PCR, while TCRdb's copy carries only in-frame clones and drops some. The repertoire holds about 61,000 clones, with about nine tenths as singletons. The sequencing input was peripheral blood. This sequence originates from a woman aged 50 to 65 with active or convalescent COVID-19. The chain uses TRBV28 and TRBJ1-2; 9 positions match TRBD1. In DNA form, the CDR3 reads TGTGCCAGCAGCTCCCACCTGGGGACAGGGTCTGGCTACACCTTT. This translates into CASSSHLGTGSGYTF.